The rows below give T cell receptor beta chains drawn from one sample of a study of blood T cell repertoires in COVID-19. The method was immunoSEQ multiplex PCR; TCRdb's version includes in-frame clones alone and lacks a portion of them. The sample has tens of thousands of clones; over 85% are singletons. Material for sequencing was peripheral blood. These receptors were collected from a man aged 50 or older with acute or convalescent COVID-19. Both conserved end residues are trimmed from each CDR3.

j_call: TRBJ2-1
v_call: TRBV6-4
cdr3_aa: ASSVMVREAYNEQF

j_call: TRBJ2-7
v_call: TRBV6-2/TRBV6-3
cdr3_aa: ASSDAVQGAGYEQY

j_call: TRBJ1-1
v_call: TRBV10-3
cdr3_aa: AISESPGGLEAF

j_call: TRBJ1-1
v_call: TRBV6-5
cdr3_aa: ASSYRDRNEAF

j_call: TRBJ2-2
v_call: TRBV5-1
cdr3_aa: ASSLDGTGGIGGELF

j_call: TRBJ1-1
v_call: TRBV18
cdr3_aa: ASSPTENTEAF

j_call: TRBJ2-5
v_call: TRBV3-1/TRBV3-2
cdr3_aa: ASSQGGGETQY

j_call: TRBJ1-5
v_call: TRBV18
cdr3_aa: ASSPQGNQPQH

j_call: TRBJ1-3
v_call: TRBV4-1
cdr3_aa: ASSQQQYSGNTIY

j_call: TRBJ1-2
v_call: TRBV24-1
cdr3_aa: ATSDGGVYGYT

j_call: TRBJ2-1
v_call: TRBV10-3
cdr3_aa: AISDPREQYNEQF

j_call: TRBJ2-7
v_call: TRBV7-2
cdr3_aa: ASSLGRSAYEQY

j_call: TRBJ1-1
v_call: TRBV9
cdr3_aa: ASSVGTRGNTEAF

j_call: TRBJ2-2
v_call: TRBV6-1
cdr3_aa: ASSAGLAYTNTGELF

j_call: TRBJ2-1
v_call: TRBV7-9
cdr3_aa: ASSYGTSGSTEQF

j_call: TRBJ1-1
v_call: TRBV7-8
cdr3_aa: ASSSRQGLGTEAF

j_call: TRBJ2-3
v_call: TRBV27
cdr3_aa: ASSFHGPGSMRGTQY

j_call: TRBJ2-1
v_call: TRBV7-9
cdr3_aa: ASSPRGEAASLSYNEQF

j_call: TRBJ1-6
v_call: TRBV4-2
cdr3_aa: ASSQDPGSNSPLH

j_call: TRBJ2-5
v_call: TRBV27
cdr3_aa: ASRVAGDSGETQY

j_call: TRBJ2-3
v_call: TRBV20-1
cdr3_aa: SASLNSGRYIGRTDTQY

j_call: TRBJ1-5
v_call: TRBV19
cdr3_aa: ASSGSLSQPQH

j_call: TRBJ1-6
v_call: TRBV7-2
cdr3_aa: ASSLFGGGSSPLH

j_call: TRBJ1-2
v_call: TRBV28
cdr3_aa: ASSLSTGVSNGYT

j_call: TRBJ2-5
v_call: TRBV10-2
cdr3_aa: ASKGRVAETQY

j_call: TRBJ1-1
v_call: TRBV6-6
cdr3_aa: ASRPTVSTEAF

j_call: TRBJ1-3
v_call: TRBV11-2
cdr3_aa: ASSLILTRHSGNTIY

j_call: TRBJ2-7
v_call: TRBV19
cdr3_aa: ASTRRTSGVGEQY

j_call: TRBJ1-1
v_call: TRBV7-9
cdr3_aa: ASSPPDRVDTEAF

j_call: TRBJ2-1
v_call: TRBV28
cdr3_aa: ASSFGPGGLYEQF

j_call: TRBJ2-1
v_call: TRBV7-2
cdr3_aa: ASRRRGGNEQF

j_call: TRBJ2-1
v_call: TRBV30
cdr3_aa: AWGIGSGDNEQF

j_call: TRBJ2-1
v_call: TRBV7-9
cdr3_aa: ASSRGNLESSYNEQF

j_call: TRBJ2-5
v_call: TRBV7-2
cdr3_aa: ASTERGQETQY

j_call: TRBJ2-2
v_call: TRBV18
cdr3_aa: ASSPPNGNTGELF

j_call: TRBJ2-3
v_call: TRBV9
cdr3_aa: ASSGGQPVMYTQY

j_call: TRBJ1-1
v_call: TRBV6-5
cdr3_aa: ASGRTEAF

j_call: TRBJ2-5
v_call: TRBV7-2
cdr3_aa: ASSLTVFQETQY

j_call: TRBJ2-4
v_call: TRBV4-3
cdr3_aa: ARVRAPNIQY

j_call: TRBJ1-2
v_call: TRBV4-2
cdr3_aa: ASSQEAGNNYGYT

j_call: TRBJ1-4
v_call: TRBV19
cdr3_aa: ASTQGQGGSNEKLF

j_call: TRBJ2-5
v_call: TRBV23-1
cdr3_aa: ASNLRGGAQY

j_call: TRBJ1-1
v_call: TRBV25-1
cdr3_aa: ASTSVFVTEAF

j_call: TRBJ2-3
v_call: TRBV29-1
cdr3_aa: SASTGLTDTQY

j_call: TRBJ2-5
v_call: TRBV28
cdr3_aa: ASLGPGTGRETQY